A single sample gave rise to the 10 T cell receptor beta chains below, sequenced in a study of blood T cell repertoires in COVID-19. Repertoires were generated with immunoSEQ multiplex PCR, while TCRdb's copy carries only in-frame clones and drops some. Found here are about 110,000 clones, more than 70% of them singletons; the top ten hold 5.5% to 8%. Sequencing was carried out using peripheral blood. Source of these receptors: a man aged 50 to 59 with active or convalescent COVID-19.

This sequence joins TRBV9 and TRBJ1-1; D call uncertain. The V and J ends lost 0 bases and 3 bases respectively, with 3 bases between them. Germline V gene data show CDR1 as SGDLS and CDR2 as YYNGEE. The length of the CDR3 is 12 residues. The CDR3 region is CASSVADTEAFF. DNA of the CDR3: TGTGCCAGCAGCGTAGCAGACACTGAAGCTTTCTTT.

The chain links TRBV2 to TRBJ2-1, with 10 bases identical to TRBD2. V lost 6 bases to trimming and J lost 3 bases; unmatched junction nucleotides: 5. The CDR3 is 15 residues long. Germline V gene sequence: CDR1 SNHLY, CDR2 FYNNEI. DNA for the CDR3: TGTGCCAGCAGCGCCGGGACTAGCGACTACAATGAGCAGTTCTTC. The encoded protein is CASSAGTSDYNEQFF.

The J gene is TRBJ2-5, the V gene TRBV5-4; 9 bases are shared with TRBD1. The junction had 8 bases not matched to a gene; V was cut back by 5 bases and J by 3 bases. The germline V gene has CDR1 SGHNT and CDR2 YYREEE (reference sequence). The CDR3 length is 15 residues. The CDR3 is CASSSTGTGKETQYF. The CDR3 DNA is TGTGCCAGCAGTTCTACCGGGACAGGGAAAGAGACCCAGTACTTC.

The chain has TRBV7-2 and TRBJ2-7, with no clear D. V shed 0 bases and J shed 5 bases, with 11 bases lying between them. Germline V lookup: CDR1 SGHTA, CDR2 FQGNSA. This CDR3 has 14 residues. The CDR3 nucleotides are TGTGCCAGCAGCTTAGCGCGCTTGGTCGACGAGCAGTACTTC. This encodes CASSLARLVDEQYF. Filled out from reference TRBV7-2 and TRBJ2-7, the complete variable domain reads GAGVSQSPSNKVTEKGKDVELRCDPISGHTALYWYRQSLGQGLEFLIYFQGNSAPDKSGLPSDRFSAERTGGSVSTLTIQRTQQEDSAVYLCASSLARLVDEQYFGPGTRLTVT.

The CDR3 spells CASSGPDSWETQYF. CDR3 sequence (DNA): TGTGCCAGCAGTGGACCGGACAGTTGGGAGACCCAGTACTTC. The chain combines TRBV6-2 or TRBV6-3 with TRBJ2-5; tentatively, D is TRBD1 (6 bases). The CDR3 is 14 amino acids. Germline V gene sequence: CDR1 MNHEY, CDR2 SVGEGT. The germline V and J ends were trimmed by 5 bases and 5 bases, with 15 bases remaining between them.

This clone was observed a single time. The V gene is TRBV5-1, the J gene TRBJ2-7, with D maybe TRBD1 (6 bases). There are 14 residues in the CDR3. Trimming took off 4 bases at V and 3 bases at J, with 14 bases between the two ends. Per the germline V gene, CDR1 is SGHRS and CDR2 is YFSETQ. In DNA form, the CDR3 reads TGCGCCAGCAGCCCCCGGGACACGGGCTACGAGCAGTACTTC. The encoded protein is CASSPRDTGYEQYF.

This chain joins TRBV6-6 and TRBJ2-3; TRBD2 agrees at 12 bases. CDR1 MNHNY and CDR2 SVGAGI come from the germline V gene (reference sequence). The CDR3 runs 19 residues. The J segment lost 6 bases and the V segment lost 5 bases, leaving 18 bases of the junction unmatched. CDR3 loop: CASSLTSGSLGGAGDTQYF. In nucleotides, the CDR3 is TGTGCCAGCAGTCTGACTAGCGGGAGTTTGGGAGGGGCCGGGGATACGCAGTATTTT.

The gene calls are TRBV3-1 (or the pseudogene TRBV3-2) and TRBJ1-1; D may be TRBD1 (6 bases). The ends were cut back, 4 bases at V and 5 bases at J, with 17 bases in the middle. The CDR3 consists of 15 residues. Per the germline V gene, CDR1 is LGHDT and CDR2 is YNNKEL (reference sequence). The CDR3 spells CASSLAGGRGTEAFF. In DNA, the CDR3 is TGTGCCAGCAGCCTAGCCGGGGGGCGCGGGACTGAAGCTTTCTTT.

The V and J genes are TRBV28 and TRBJ1-3; 9 nucleotides align to TRBD1. Trimming removed 5 bases from V and 2 bases from J; junction bases left unmatched: 10. Looked up from germline, CDR1 is MDHEN and CDR2 is SYDVKM. This CDR3 is 17 amino acids long. In DNA, the CDR3 is TGTGCCAGCAGTCCGGGACAGGGAAACCTTGCTGGAAACACCATATATTTT. This translates into CASSPGQGNLAGNTIYF.

This clone was detected once. The rearrangement links TRBV6-5 to TRBJ2-2; TRBD1 might be the D (6 bases). The ends were cut back, 6 bases at V and 3 bases at J, with 14 bases in the middle. Germline CDR1 reads MNHEY; CDR2 reads SVGAGI. This CDR3 is 15 amino acids long. In nucleotides, the CDR3 is TGTGCCAGCAGGGCCCCGGGACAAGACACCGGGGAGCTGTTTTTT. Translating it yields CASRAPGQDTGELFF.